The clone carrying this T cell receptor (beta chain) came up a few times. Its antigen is not identified. The data derive from a study of cytomegalovirus exposure and HLA in healthy donors. Overall study results and limits: Reports indicate that TCR beta sequences accurately predicted the HLA-A and HLA-B alleles of most subjects. An analysis was carried out at a later point. It showed that HLA-associated TCR beta chains were more clonally expanded than equally common non-associated chains.

It was healthy bone marrow donors who served as donors. 13 Jbeta primers and 60 Vbeta primers were used for the PCR. Authors' methods: Among the unique TCR beta chains that a later analysis counted, about 86 million in all, roughly 11 million were shared. Measured with immunoSEQ multiplex PCR; TCRdb has only the in-frame clones, and not every one. The DNA was the basis for D and trimming; V, J and clone size are from that table. The profile shows about 190,000 clones, approximately 70% of them singletons. The sequenced sample was PBMCs. This TCR derives from a woman aged 30 to 39 in good health and CMV-seropositive.

CDR3 protein: CSVLGLPEAFF. In DNA, the CDR3 is TGCAGCGTTTTGGGACTTCCCGAAGCTTTCTTT. The V gene is TRBV29-1, the J gene TRBJ1-1; tentatively, D is TRBD1 (5 bases). The ends were cut back, 5 bases at V and 8 bases at J, with 12 bases in the middle. The germline V gene has CDR1 SQVTM and CDR2 ANQGSEA. This CDR3 comprises 11 residues. Complete variable domain (other parts from reference TRBV29-1 and TRBJ1-1): SAVISQKPSRDICQRGTSLTIQCQVDSQVTMMFWYRQQPGQSLTLIATANQGSEATYESGFVIDKFPISRPNLTFSTLTVSNMSPEDSSIYLCSVLGLPEAFFGQGTRLTVV.